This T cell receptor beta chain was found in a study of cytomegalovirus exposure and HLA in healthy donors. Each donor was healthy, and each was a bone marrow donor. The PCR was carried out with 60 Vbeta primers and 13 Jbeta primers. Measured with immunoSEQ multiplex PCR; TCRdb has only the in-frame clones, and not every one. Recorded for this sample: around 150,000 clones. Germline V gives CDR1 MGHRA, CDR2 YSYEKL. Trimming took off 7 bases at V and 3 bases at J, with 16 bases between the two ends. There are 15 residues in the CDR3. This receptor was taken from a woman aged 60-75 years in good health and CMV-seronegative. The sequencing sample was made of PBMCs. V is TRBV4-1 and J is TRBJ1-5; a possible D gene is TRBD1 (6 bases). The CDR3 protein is CASTLGGVPNQPQHF. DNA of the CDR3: TGCGCCAGCACCCTAGGGGGAGTACCCAATCAGCCCCAGCATTTT.